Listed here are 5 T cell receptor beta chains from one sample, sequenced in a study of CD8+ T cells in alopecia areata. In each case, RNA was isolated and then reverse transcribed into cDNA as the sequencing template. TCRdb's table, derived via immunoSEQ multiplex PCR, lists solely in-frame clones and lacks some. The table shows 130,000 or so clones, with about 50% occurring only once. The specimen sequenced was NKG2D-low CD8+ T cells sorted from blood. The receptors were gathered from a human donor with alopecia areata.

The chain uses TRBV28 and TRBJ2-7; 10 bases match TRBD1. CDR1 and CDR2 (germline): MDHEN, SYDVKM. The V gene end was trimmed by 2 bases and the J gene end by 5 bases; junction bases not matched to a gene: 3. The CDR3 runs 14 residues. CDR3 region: CASSLGTGEDEQYF. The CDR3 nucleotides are TGTGCCAGCAGTTTAGGGACAGGGGAAGACGAGCAGTACTTC.

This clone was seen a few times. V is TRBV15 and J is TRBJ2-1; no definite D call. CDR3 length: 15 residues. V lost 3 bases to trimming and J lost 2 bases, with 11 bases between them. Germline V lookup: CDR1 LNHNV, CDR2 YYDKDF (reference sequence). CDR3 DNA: TGTGCCACCAGCAGTTCGTCCGTTGCCTACAATGAGCAGTTCTTC. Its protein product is CATSSSSVAYNEQFF.

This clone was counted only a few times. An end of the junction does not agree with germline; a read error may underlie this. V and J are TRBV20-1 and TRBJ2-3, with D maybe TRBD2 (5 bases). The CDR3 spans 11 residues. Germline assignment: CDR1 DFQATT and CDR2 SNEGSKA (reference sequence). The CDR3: CSARGPDTQYF. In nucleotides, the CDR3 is TGCAGTGCCAGAGGGCCAGATACGCAGTATTTT.

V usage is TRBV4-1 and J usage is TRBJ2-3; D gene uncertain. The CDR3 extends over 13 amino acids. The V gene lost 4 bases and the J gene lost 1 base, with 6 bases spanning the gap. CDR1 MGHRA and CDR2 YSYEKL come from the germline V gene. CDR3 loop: CASSPLGTDTQYF. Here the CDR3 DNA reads TGCGCCAGCAGCCCCCTGGGCACAGATACGCAGTATTTT.

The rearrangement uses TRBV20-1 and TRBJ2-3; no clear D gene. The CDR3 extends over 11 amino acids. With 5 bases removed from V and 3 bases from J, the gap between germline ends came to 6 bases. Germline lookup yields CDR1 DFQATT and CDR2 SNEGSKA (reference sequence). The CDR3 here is CSAATTDTQYF. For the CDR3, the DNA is TGCAGTGCTGCTACGACAGATACGCAGTATTTT.